The 24 T cell receptor beta chains below come from one sample, sequenced in a study of T cells after yellow fever vaccination. From the 5' RACE reads, TCRdb called clonotypes with MiXCR, one entry per CDR3 protein. This sample has 150,000 to 200,000 distinct CDR3 sequences; roughly 11% occur once, and the top ten carry roughly a third. The sample here was CD8+ T cells sorted from PBMCs, taken 15 days after the yellow fever booster vaccination. Receptors were obtained from a man aged 18 to 35 who received the YFV17D yellow fever vaccine.

This clonotype was seen just once. V gene TRBV7-6 combines with J gene TRBJ2-5; 7 bases fit TRBD1. The CDR3 sequence is 13 residues long. Germline V gives CDR1 SGHVS, CDR2 FNYEAQ. The junction had 5 bases not matched to a gene; V was cut back by 5 bases and J by 5 bases. The CDR3 is CASSPGQQETQYF. The CDR3 DNA reads TGTGCCAGCAGCCCGGGACAGCAGGAGACCCAGTACTTC.

The chain is built from TRBV6-5 and TRBJ2-5; the D gene could be TRBD1 or TRBD2 (6 bases each). This CDR3 has 14 residues. V lost 3 bases to trimming and J lost 3 bases, with 11 bases between them. CDR1 and CDR2 (germline): MNHEY, SVGAGI. The CDR3 reads CASSYRGREETQYF. The CDR3 bases are TGTGCCAGCAGTTATCGGGGGCGAGAAGAGACCCAGTACTTC.

The chain uses TRBV6-2 or TRBV6-3 and TRBJ2-5; tentatively, D is TRBD1 (5 bases). V dropped 7 bases and J dropped 5 bases, with 14 bases sitting between them. The CDR3 is 13 amino acids. Germline CDR1 reads MNHEY; CDR2 reads SVGEGT. The CDR3 coding sequence is TGTGCCAGCAAGCCGTGGACAAAGGAGACCCAGTACTTC. It codes for CASKPWTKETQYF.

The table lists this clonotype with many counts. V gene TRBV4-1 combines with J gene TRBJ2-7, with unresolved D. There are 14 residues in the CDR3. Germline loops: CDR1 MGHRA, CDR2 YSYEKL. Trimming left V 1 base short and J 1 base short, with 8 bases between. Written as DNA, the CDR3 is TGCGCCAGCAGCCAAGTAGGCTATTCCTACGAGCAGTACTTC. This encodes CASSQVGYSYEQYF.

This clonotype was seen more than once but under ten times. V gene TRBV7-2 combines with J gene TRBJ2-1, with no clear D. The germline gives CDR1 SGHTA, CDR2 FQGNSA. The CDR3 has 14 residues. Trimming took off 1 base at V and 4 bases at J, with 8 bases between the two ends. The CDR3 DNA reads TGTGCCAGCAGCTTAGTCTTAGGTTACAATGAGCAGTTCTTC. It encodes CASSLVLGYNEQFF.

This sequence joins TRBV5-4 and TRBJ2-7; no reliable D call. Germline loops: CDR1 SGHNT, CDR2 YYREEE (reference sequence). The CDR3 consists of 13 residues. Trimming cost V 3 bases and J 3 bases, with 10 bases left between them. The CDR3 is CASSSEASYEQYV. For the CDR3, the DNA is TGTGCCAGCAGCTCTGAGGCTAGCTACGAGCAGTACGTC.

This clonotype was detected a few times. This sequence joins TRBV19 and TRBJ1-5, with a possible D match to TRBD1 (5 bases). Trimming left V 7 bases short and J 2 bases short, with 9 bases between. Germline values: CDR1 LNHDA, CDR2 SQIVND (reference sequence). This CDR3 spans 13 amino acids. The CDR3 is CASIGEGNQPQHF. The CDR3 DNA is TGTGCCAGTATAGGGGAGGGCAATCAGCCCCAGCATTTT.

The chain combines TRBV10-3 with TRBJ2-1, with 7 positions matching TRBD2. CDR3 length: 14 residues. Unmatched junction bases numbered 8, after V lost 3 bases and J lost 9 bases. Looked up from germline, CDR1 is ENHRY and CDR2 is SYGVKD. The CDR3 nucleotides read TGTGCCATCAGTGACGAACTAGCGATAGTTGAGCAGTTCTTC. Translation: CAISDELAIVEQFF.

The chain couples TRBV27 to TRBJ2-2; 8 bases line up with TRBD1. Trimming at V came to 10 bases and at J to 7 bases, leaving 14 bases not matched to a gene. CDR1 and CDR2 from the germline V gene are MNHEY and SMNVEV (reference sequence). The CDR3 has 15 amino acids. The CDR3 region has the DNA TGTGCCAACCATGTCGGACAGGGTTGCGGCGGGGAGCTGTTTTTT. It yields the protein CANHVGQGCGGELFF.

This clonotype has more than one count but fewer than ten. The V call is TRBV7-8, the J call TRBJ2-4; D might be TRBD1 (6 bases). The CDR3 is made up of 15 amino acids. The V and J ends lost 2 bases and 6 bases respectively, with 14 bases between them. CDR1 and CDR2 from the germline V gene are SGHVS and FQNEAQ. The CDR3 coding sequence is TGTGCCAGCAGCTTAAATCGGCAGGGGATAAACATTCAGTACTTC. Protein product: CASSLNRQGINIQYF. The full variable domain, in which reference TRBV7-8 and TRBJ2-4 provide the parts outside the CDR3, is GAGVSQSPRYKVAKRGQDVALRCDPISGHVSLFWYQQALGQGPEFLTYFQNEAQLDKSGLPSDRFFAERPEGSVSTLKIQRTQQEDSAVYLCASSLNRQGINIQYFGAGTRLSVL.

The chain employs TRBV18 and TRBJ1-4; D is unclear. Germline CDR1 is KGHSH and CDR2 is LQKENI. CDR3 length equals 14 residues. The V end was cut by 6 bases, the J end by 10 bases, with 18 bases between. CDR3 amino acids: CASSEIPRATKLFF. The CDR3, as DNA: TGTGCCAGCTCGGAAATCCCCCGGGCCACAAAACTGTTTTTT.

This clonotype was detected a few times. This chain links TRBV12-3 or TRBV12-4 with TRBJ2-3; 12 bases fit TRBD2. CDR3 length equals 16 residues. Trimming cost V 5 bases and J 1 base; bases outside gene matches: 4. The CDR3 DNA reads as TGTGCCAGCAGTAAGGGACTAGCGGGCCGCACAGATACGCAGTATTTT. This translates into CASSKGLAGRTDTQYF.

This clonotype was observed a few times. This rearrangement joins TRBV20-1 to TRBJ2-1; D not resolved. The CDR3 loop spans 12 amino acids. The V gene's germline CDR1 is DFQATT and CDR2 SNEGSKA (reference sequence). Trimming took 6 bases from V and 9 from J, leaving 15 bases between them. Here the CDR3 reads CSAKPARGEQFF. The CDR3 region has the DNA TGCAGTGCCAAACCTGCTCGCGGTGAGCAGTTCTTC.

This chain connects TRBV18 to TRBJ1-4; 7 bases align to TRBD1. The V gene's germline CDR1 is KGHSH and CDR2 LQKENI. This CDR3 has 14 residues. Trimming at V came to 8 bases and at J to 6 bases, leaving 9 bases not matched to a gene. The CDR3 reads CASHGGQADEKLFF. The CDR3 bases are TGTGCCAGCCACGGCGGACAGGCCGATGAAAAACTGTTTTTT.

This clonotype was seen only a few times. The rearrangement uses TRBV6-4 and TRBJ2-1, with TRBD2 matching over 13 bases. Germline trimming cut 4 bases from V and 5 bases from J; bases unmatched to any gene: 2. The V gene's germline CDR1 is MRHNA and CDR2 SNTAGT. The CDR3 runs to 15 residues. CDR3 protein: CASSAGTSGNNEQFF. The CDR3 bases are TGTGCCAGCAGTGCCGGGACTAGCGGGAACAATGAGCAGTTCTTC.

This clonotype was seen many times. The gene calls are TRBV7-9 and TRBJ2-5, with D uncertain. Germline assignment: CDR1 SEHNR and CDR2 FQNEAQ (reference sequence). The CDR3 has 13 amino acids. Trimming took off 6 bases at V and 5 bases at J, with 13 bases between the two ends. CDR3 loop: CASSKSGPETQYF. The CDR3 region has the DNA TGTGCCAGCAGTAAATCTGGTCCTGAGACCCAGTACTTC.

The gene calls are TRBV29-1 and TRBJ2-7, with TRBD1 matching 7 bases. The CDR3 is 13 residues long. Germline assignment: CDR1 SQVTM and CDR2 ANQGSEA. V lost 5 bases, J lost 4 bases, and 8 bases stayed unmatched. The CDR3 sequence is CSVLDRVQYEQYF. CDR3 bases: TGCAGCGTTCTCGACAGGGTTCAGTACGAGCAGTACTTC.

The rearrangement links TRBV7-9 to TRBJ1-4; 7 nucleotides align to TRBD1. The CDR3 consists of 18 residues. The trim removed 5 bases at V and 4 bases at J, leaving 16 bases unmatched. The germline gives CDR1 SEHNR, CDR2 FQNEAQ (reference sequence). CDR3 loop: CASSPGTVGKHGNEKLFF. In DNA, the CDR3 is TGTGCCAGCAGCCCGGGGACAGTCGGGAAGCACGGTAATGAAAAACTGTTTTTT.

This clonotype occurred many times. The chain is built from TRBV5-1 and TRBJ2-1; D tentatively reads TRBD1 or TRBD2 (5 bases each). This CDR3 is built from 15 residues. Germline CDR1 is SGHRS and CDR2 is YFSETQ. With 6 bases removed from V and 7 bases from J, the gap between germline ends came to 20 bases. The CDR3 nucleotides read TGCGCCAGCAACCCCCGGGACCCCTCGCGGAATGAGCAGTTCTTC. Translation: CASNPRDPSRNEQFF.

This clonotype was counted only a few times. The genes are TRBV6-6 and TRBJ2-3; 8 bases are a match to TRBD2. Trimming removed 7 bases from V and 4 bases from J; junction bases left unmatched: 10. The germline CDR1 and CDR2 sequences are MNHNY and SVGAGI (reference sequence). CDR3 length equals 15 residues. CDR3 nucleotide sequence: TGTGCCAGCACCGGACGGGAAGCGGGGGCAGATACGCAGTATTTT. It translates to CASTGREAGADTQYF.

This clonotype was found a few times. The CDR3 here is CASSFEGNNQPQHF. In DNA, the CDR3 is TGTGCCAGCAGTTTCGAGGGGAACAATCAGCCCCAGCATTTT. The V call is TRBV12-3 or TRBV12-4, the J call TRBJ1-5; possible D gene TRBD1, 5 bases. The CDR3 runs to 14 residues. V lost 3 bases and J 3 bases, leaving 9 bases between the germline ends.

The chain employs TRBV29-1 and TRBJ2-2, with D possibly TRBD2 on 6 matching bases. V was clipped by 5 bases and J by 7 bases, with 14 bases between them. The germline V gene has CDR1 SQVTM and CDR2 ANQGSEA. CDR3 length: 13 residues. CDR3 coding DNA: TGCAGCGTTCGGGACTTCGCGGGCGGGGAGCTGTTTTTT. Encoded protein: CSVRDFAGGELFF.

The chain joins TRBV6-2 or TRBV6-3 to TRBJ2-3; D tentatively reads TRBD1 or TRBD2 (5 bases each). Trimming removed 5 bases at V and 3 bases at J, with 15 bases between. The CDR3 loop spans 15 amino acids. CDR1 and CDR2 (germline): MNHEY, SVGEGT. The CDR3 reads CASSETDWGTDTQYF. The CDR3 region has the DNA TGTGCCAGCAGTGAAACAGATTGGGGGACAGATACGCAGTATTTT.

This clonotype was seen ten or more times. The chain uses TRBV5-4 and TRBJ2-3; 7 bases line up with TRBD1. The CDR3 sequence is 11 residues long. Trimming took 5 bases from V and 11 from J; bases not matched to a gene: 5. Germline CDR1 reads SGHNT; CDR2 reads YYREEE (reference sequence). CDR3 loop: CASRGGNMQYF. The DNA for the CDR3 is TGTGCCAGCAGAGGGGGCAACATGCAGTATTTT.